This T cell receptor (beta chain) emerged from a study of T cell responses to AZD1222 COVID-19 vaccine. Study findings and constraints: Spike-specific TCR breadth and depth grew following two AZD1222 doses.

The V segment lost 3 bases and the J segment 0 bases; nucleotides outside the gene matches: 7. Germline lookup yields CDR1 MNHNS and CDR2 SASEGT. CDR3 length: 16 amino acids. The protocol was immunoSEQ multiplex PCR, while the TCRdb copy is restricted to in-frame clones and leaves out a portion. The sample has 70,000 to 100,000 clones; approximately 83% are singletons. A few counts support this clone. As yet, its antigen is unknown. The V gene is TRBV6-1, the J gene TRBJ2-7; TRBD1 matches 8 bases. The sequencing used peripheral blood, collected 28 days after the second AZD1222 dose. The sequence derives from an adult who received the AZD1222 COVID-19 vaccine. The CDR3 reads CASSDRTGQSSYEQYF. The CDR3 DNA is TGTGCCAGCAGTGACCGGACAGGGCAGAGCTCCTACGAGCAGTACTTC.